The rows below give T cell receptor beta chains drawn from one sample of a study of molecular identifiers for immune sequencing clone quantification. TCRdb redid the calling of the PCR reads with MiXCR, one entry per CDR3 protein. The profile shows 37,000 or so distinct CDR3 sequences, 24% of them singletons. The sequenced material came from naive CD8+ T cells from blood, with Jurkat cell RNA spiked in. These receptor sequences come from a human donor in good health. Some libraries in this study had Jurkat cell RNA spiked in. The CDR3 runs from the conserved cysteine through the conserved F or W. A D gene is named only where the DNA matches it firmly. Size is omitted from some rows. Given values are once, few, many or a class for expanded clones.

clone size,J gene,D gene,V gene,CDR3 DNA,CDR3 protein
.,TRBJ2-2,.,TRBV15,TGTGCCACCCGACCTTGGGGTACCGGGGAGCTGTTTTTT,CATRPWGTGELFF
many,TRBJ2-1,.,TRBV28,TGTGCCAGCACCATCTCCTTCTCCTACAATGAGCAGTTCTTC,CASTISFSYNEQFF
few,TRBJ2-7,TRBD1,TRBV4-2,TGTGCCAGCAGCCAAGCAACAGGGGGCGATTCCTACGAGCAGTACTTC,CASSQATGGDSYEQYF
many,TRBJ2-6,.,TRBV19,TGTGCCAGTAGTCTGGGCTACCCAGTTGGGGCCAACGTCCTGACTTTC,CASSLGYPVGANVLTF
many,TRBJ2-7,TRBD2,TRBV2,TGTGCCAGCAGGGGTCAGGGAGGGTACGAGCAGTACTTC,CASRGQGGYEQYF
.,TRBJ2-2,TRBD1,TRBV2,TGTGCCTGCAGTGAAAGGGACAGGGGTACCGGGGAGCTGTTTTTT,CACSERDRGTGELFF
.,TRBJ1-1,.,TRBV19,TGTGCCAGTAGTTCACGGACAGAACCAACTGAAGCTTTCTTT,CASSSRTEPTEAFF
many,TRBJ2-1,.,TRBV29-1,TGCAGCGTTGAAGATCGTGACGTGTCCAGGGGAGGTCTCTACAATGAGCAGTTCTTC,CSVEDRDVSRGGLYNEQFF
many,TRBJ1-1,.,TRBV11-2,TGTGCCAGCAGCTTAGGGCCACTATCGAACACTGAAGCTTTCTTT,CASSLGPLSNTEAFF
few,TRBJ2-7,.,TRBV10-3,TGTGCCATCAGTGAGTCGTCCCGGGACTTTCTCGAGGGCTACGAGCAGTACTTC,CAISESSRDFLEGYEQYF
.,TRBJ2-3,.,TRBV12-3/TRBV12-4,TGTGCCAGCATTCATACTGATCTGCCAGATACGCAGTATTTT,CASIHTDLPDTQYF
few,TRBJ2-3,.,TRBV6-2/TRBV6-3,TGTGCCAGCAGGAACCCGACAGAATTAAACACAGATACGCAGTATTTT,CASRNPTELNTDTQYF
few,TRBJ2-7,TRBD1,TRBV5-1,TGCGCCAGCAGCTCCGGACAGGGGTCGGCGTCCTACGAGCAGTACTTC,CASSSGQGSASYEQYF
many,TRBJ2-5,.,TRBV20-1,TGCAGTGCCGGGGGCTGGCGGGAGCTCCGAGAGACCCAGTACTTC,CSAGGWRELRETQYF
many,TRBJ2-3,.,TRBV3-2,TGTGCCAGCAGCCAAGATAGAAGGATTTGCACAGATACGCAGTATTTT,CASSQDRRICTDTQYF
.,TRBJ2-1,TRBD2,TRBV19,TGTGCCAGTAGTATCACTAGCGGGAGTTCCTACAATGAGCAGTTCTTC,CASSITSGSSYNEQFF
many,TRBJ1-5,TRBD1,TRBV12-3/TRBV12-4,TGTGCCAGCAGTTTGGCAGGGGGCGGTGGCAATCAGCCCCAGCATTTT,CASSLAGGGGNQPQHF
many,TRBJ2-1,.,TRBV7-6,TGTGCCAGCAGCTTACTCCAGGGACAACTAGAGCAGTTCTTC,CASSLLQGQLEQFF
many,TRBJ2-3,.,TRBV18,TGTGCCAGCTCTACCGAGGAGGTCCGCACAGATACGCAGTATTTT,CASSTEEVRTDTQYF
many,TRBJ2-7,TRBD2,TRBV6-6,TGTGCCAGCACGGGGACTAGCCCCGATAGGGAGCAGTACTTC,CASTGTSPDREQYF
many,TRBJ1-1,.,TRBV9,TGTGCCAGCAGCGTATCTAAGAACACTGAAGCTTTCTTT,CASSVSKNTEAFF
many,TRBJ2-3,.,TRBV7-9,TGTGCCAGCTTGGTTTCGGGGGCAGATACGCAGTATTTT,CASLVSGADTQYF
.,TRBJ2-7,TRBD1,TRBV7-9,TGTGCCAGCAGCTCGACAGGGAACGCAGACGAGCAGTACTTC,CASSSTGNADEQYF
.,TRBJ2-7,TRBD2,TRBV20-1,TGCAGTGCCCCCCGAGCGGGAGAATGGGACCACGAGCAGTACTTC,CSAPRAGEWDHEQYF
many,TRBJ2-5,.,TRBV7-8,TGTGCCAGCAGCCCAGTCGGGCCCCTGACTTCGTACCAAGAGACCCAGTACTTC,CASSPVGPLTSYQETQYF
many,TRBJ2-2,.,TRBV2,TGTGCCAGCACGTACTCAGGGGCCGGGGAGCTGTTTTTT,CASTYSGAGELFF
many,TRBJ2-5,.,TRBV7-6,TGTGCCAGCAGCTTGGGGATGACAATTTCGACAAATCAAGAGACCCAGTACTTC,CASSLGMTISTNQETQYF
many,TRBJ2-7,.,TRBV20-1,TGCAGTGCTAACCAGGGCTCCTACGAGCAGTACTTC,CSANQGSYEQYF
many,TRBJ2-2,.,TRBV5-6,TGTGCCAGCAGCTTGGTTAGGACGAACACCGGGGAGCTGTTTTTT,CASSLVRTNTGELFF
many,TRBJ1-5,.,TRBV7-2,TGTGCCAGCAGCTTAGTGCCTAGTAGCAATCAGCCCCAGCATTTT,CASSLVPSSNQPQHF
many,TRBJ2-3,.,TRBV30,TGTGCCTGGAGTGTTTTGGCCGATACAGATACGCAGTATTTT,CAWSVLADTDTQYF
many,TRBJ2-3,TRBD1,TRBV7-9,TGTGCCAGCAGCCCTGAAGGGGGCGTAGCGCAGTATTTT,CASSPEGGVAQYF
many,TRBJ2-5,.,TRBV5-4,TGTGCCAGCAGGCCACAGGGAGTACACCTAGAGACCCAGTACTTC,CASRPQGVHLETQYF
.,TRBJ1-5,.,TRBV11-2,TGTGCCAGCAGCTCCGGGACGAATAGACAGCCCCAGCATTTT,CASSSGTNRQPQHF
.,TRBJ2-7,.,TRBV27,TGTGCCAGCAGCCTTCGAGGCGCCGAGCAGTACTTC,CASSLRGAEQYF
many,TRBJ1-1,TRBD1,TRBV4-1,TGCGCCAGCAGCCCCCAATCTCCGGGACAGGGATTTGGAGGCACTGAAGCTTTCTTT,CASSPQSPGQGFGGTEAFF
many,TRBJ1-1,.,TRBV7-9,TGTGCCAGCAGCACAGGCCCCGAAGCTTTCTTT,CASSTGPEAFF
.,TRBJ1-1,.,TRBV5-1,TGCGCCAGCAGCTTTTCGGACAGCCGTGAAGCTTTCTTT,CASSFSDSREAFF
few,TRBJ1-5,TRBD1,TRBV2,TGTGCCAGCAGTGAGTTCAGGGGGACAGATACGCAGCATTTT,CASSEFRGTDTQHF
many,TRBJ2-7,.,TRBV28,TGTGCCAGCGAACCCGCCGGGGTCGGAGCCTACGAGCAGTACTTC,CASEPAGVGAYEQYF
many,TRBJ1-4,.,TRBV7-9,TGTGCCAGCAGCCTAGGTTTTGAAGAAAAACTGTTTTTT,CASSLGFEEKLFF
many,TRBJ2-3,TRBD1,TRBV5-1,TGCGCCAGCAGTAGTATCCGGGACAGGGCGCAGTATTTT,CASSSIRDRAQYF
.,TRBJ2-5,TRBD2,TRBV20-1,TGCAGTGCTAGAGACTTCGGCGGGGGGAGGGAGACCCGGTACTTC,CSARDFGGGRETRYF
many,TRBJ2-3,.,TRBV7-8,TGTGCCAGCAGCTTAGTGGCAGTTCCAGATACGCAGTATTTT,CASSLVAVPDTQYF
many,TRBJ2-5,.,TRBV13,TGTGCCAGCAGCTTAGGCAGGGAGCTGGAGACCCAGTACTTC,CASSLGRELETQYF
few,TRBJ2-2,TRBD1,TRBV28,TGTGCCAGCAGTCCCTGGGGGACAGGCACCGGGGAGCTGTTTTTT,CASSPWGTGTGELFF
few,TRBJ2-3,.,TRBV24-1,TGTGCCACCAGTGATTTGAACAGCGGAACAGATACGCAGTATTTT,CATSDLNSGTDTQYF
many,TRBJ2-2,TRBD1,TRBV29-1,TGCAGCGTTGACGGACAGGGACCCACCGGGGAGCTGTTTTTT,CSVDGQGPTGELFF
.,TRBJ2-1,.,TRBV4-2,TGTGCCAGCAGCCAGGAGGACCAATACAATGAGCAGTTCTTC,CASSQEDQYNEQFF
many,TRBJ2-1,.,TRBV9,TGTGCCAGCAGTCCCAGCGGGACAGTGTACAATGAGCAGTTCTTC,CASSPSGTVYNEQFF
many,TRBJ2-3,.,TRBV27,TGTGCCAGCCGCCTATCCCCCTATAGTGATACGCAGTATTTT,CASRLSPYSDTQYF
many,TRBJ2-7,TRBD1,TRBV7-9,TGTGCCAGCAGCCGAACAGGGGGCTACGAGCAGTACTTC,CASSRTGGYEQYF
many,TRBJ2-2,.,TRBV24-1,TGTGCCACCCGGGACGGAATCACCGGGGAGCTGTTTTTT,CATRDGITGELFF
many,TRBJ1-5,.,TRBV27,TGTGCCAGCAGTCCCGGACAGCACAATCAGCCCCAGCATTTT,CASSPGQHNQPQHF
.,TRBJ2-3,.,TRBV6-5,TGTGCCAGCAGACGAAGACCAGCCACAGATACGCAGTATTTT,CASRRRPATDTQYF